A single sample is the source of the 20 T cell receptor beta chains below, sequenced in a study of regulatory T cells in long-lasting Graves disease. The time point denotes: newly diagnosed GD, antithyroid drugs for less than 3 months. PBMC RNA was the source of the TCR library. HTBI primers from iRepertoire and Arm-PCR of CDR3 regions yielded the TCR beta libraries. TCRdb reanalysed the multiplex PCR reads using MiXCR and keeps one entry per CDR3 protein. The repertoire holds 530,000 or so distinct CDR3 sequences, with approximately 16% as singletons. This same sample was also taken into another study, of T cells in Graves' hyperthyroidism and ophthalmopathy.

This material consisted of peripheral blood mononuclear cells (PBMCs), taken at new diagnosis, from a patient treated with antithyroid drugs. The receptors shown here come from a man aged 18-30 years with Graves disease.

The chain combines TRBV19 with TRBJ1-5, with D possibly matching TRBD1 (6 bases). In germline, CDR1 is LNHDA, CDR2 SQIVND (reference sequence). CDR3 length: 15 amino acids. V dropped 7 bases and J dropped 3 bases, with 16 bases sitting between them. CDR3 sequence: CASKGEGRSNQPQHF. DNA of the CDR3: TGTGCCAGTAAGGGGGAGGGACGGTCCAATCAGCCCCAGCATTTT.

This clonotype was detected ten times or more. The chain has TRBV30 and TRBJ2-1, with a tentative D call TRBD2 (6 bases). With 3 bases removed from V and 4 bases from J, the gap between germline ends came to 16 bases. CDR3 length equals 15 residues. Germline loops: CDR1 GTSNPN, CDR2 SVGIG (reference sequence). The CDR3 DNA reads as TGTGCCTGGAGCGGGTCGAGCGGGCCGTACAATGAGCAGTTCTTC. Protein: CAWSGSSGPYNEQFF. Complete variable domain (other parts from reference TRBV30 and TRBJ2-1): SQTIHQWPATLVQPVGSPLSLECTVEGTSNPNLYWYRQAAGRGLQLLFYSVGIGQISSEVPQNLSASRPQDRQFILSSKKLLLSDSGFYLCAWSGSSGPYNEQFFGPGTRLTVL.

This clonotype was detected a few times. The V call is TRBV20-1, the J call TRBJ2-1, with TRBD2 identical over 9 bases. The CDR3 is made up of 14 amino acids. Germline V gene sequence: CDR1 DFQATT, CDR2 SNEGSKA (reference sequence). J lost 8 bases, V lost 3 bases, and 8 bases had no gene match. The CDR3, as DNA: TGCAGTGCTAGTCGCCCTAGCGGGACATATGAGCAGTTCTTC. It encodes CSASRPSGTYEQFF.

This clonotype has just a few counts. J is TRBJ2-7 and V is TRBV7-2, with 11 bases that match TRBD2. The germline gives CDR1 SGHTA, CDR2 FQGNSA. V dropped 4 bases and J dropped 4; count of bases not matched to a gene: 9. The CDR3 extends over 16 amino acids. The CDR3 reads CASSSAGTSGIYEQYF. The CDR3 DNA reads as TGTGCCAGCAGCTCCGCCGGGACTAGCGGCATATACGAGCAGTACTTC.

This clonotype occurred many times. DNA for the CDR3: TGTGCCAGCAGTGTCGAACAAGCCTTTGGCTACACCTTC. This sequence encodes CASSVEQAFGYTF. The chain employs TRBV2 and TRBJ1-2, with D uncertain. CDR1 is SNHLY, CDR2 FYNNEI, per germline. Trimming shortened V by 4 bases and J by 7 bases, and 13 bases separated the two germline ends. The CDR3 extends over 13 amino acids.

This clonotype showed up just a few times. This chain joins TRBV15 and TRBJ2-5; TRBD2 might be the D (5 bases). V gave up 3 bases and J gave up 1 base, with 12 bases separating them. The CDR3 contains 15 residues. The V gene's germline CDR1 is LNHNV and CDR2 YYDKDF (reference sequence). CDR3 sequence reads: CATSRGRAVQETQYF. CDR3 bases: TGTGCCACCAGCAGGGGGAGAGCCGTCCAAGAGACCCAGTACTTC. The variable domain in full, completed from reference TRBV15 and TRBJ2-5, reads DAMVIQNPRYQVTQFGKPVTLSCSQTLNHNVMYWYQQKSSQAPKLLFHYYDKDFNNEADTPDNFQSRRPNTSFCFLDIRSPGLGDTAMYLCATSRGRAVQETQYFGPGTRLLVL.

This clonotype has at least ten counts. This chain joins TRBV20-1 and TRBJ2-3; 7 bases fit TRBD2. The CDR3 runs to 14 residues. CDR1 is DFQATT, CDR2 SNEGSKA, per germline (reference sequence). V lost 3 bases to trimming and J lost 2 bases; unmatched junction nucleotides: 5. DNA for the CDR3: TGCAGTGCTAGGGCGAGCGGGATCACAGATACGCAGTATTTT. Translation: CSARASGITDTQYF.

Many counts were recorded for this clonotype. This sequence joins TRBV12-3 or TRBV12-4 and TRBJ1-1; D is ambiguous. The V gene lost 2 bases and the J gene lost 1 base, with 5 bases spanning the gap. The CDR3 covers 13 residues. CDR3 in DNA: TGTGCCAGCAGTTTACGCAGGAACACTGAAGCTTTCTTT. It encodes CASSLRRNTEAFF.

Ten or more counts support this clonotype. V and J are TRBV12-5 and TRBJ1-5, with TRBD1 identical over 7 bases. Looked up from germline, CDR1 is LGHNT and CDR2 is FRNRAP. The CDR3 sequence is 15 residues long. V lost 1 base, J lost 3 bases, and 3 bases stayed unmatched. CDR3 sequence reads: CASGLGQGDNQPQHF. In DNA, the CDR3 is TGTGCTAGTGGTTTGGGACAGGGCGACAATCAGCCCCAGCATTTT. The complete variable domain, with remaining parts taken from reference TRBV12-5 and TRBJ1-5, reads DARVTQTPRHKVTEMGQEVTMRCQPILGHNTVFWYRQTMMQGLELLAYFRNRAPLDDSGMPKDRFSAEMPDATLATLKIQPSEPRDSAVYFCASGLGQGDNQPQHFGDGTRLSIL.

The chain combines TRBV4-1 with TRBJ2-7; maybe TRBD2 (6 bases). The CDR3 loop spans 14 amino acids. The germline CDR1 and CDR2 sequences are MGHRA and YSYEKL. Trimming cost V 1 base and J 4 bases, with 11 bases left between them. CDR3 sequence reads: CASSQVGTQYEQYF. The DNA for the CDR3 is TGCGCCAGCAGCCAAGTGGGGACTCAGTACGAGCAGTACTTC.

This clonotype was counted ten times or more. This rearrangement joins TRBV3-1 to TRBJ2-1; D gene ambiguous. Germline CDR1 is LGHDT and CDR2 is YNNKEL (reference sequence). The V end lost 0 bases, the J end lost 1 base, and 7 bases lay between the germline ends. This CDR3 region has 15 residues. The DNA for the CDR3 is TGTGCCAGCAGCCAAGAGTTTAAGTCCTACAATGAGCAGTTCTTC. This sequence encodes CASSQEFKSYNEQFF.

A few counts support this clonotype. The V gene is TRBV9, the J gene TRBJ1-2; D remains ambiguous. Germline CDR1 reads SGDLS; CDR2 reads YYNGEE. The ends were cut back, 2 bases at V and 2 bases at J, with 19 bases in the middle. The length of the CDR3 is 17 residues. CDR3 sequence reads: CASSVASLIQANYGYTF. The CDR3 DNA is TGTGCCAGCAGCGTCGCTTCGCTAATCCAGGCAAACTATGGCTACACCTTC.

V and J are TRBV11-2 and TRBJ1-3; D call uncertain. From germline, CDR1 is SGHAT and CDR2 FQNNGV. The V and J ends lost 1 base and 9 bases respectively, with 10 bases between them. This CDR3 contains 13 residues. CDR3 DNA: TGTGCCAGCAGCTTAGGCCCCTCTCCCACCATATATTTT. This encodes CASSLGPSPTIYF.

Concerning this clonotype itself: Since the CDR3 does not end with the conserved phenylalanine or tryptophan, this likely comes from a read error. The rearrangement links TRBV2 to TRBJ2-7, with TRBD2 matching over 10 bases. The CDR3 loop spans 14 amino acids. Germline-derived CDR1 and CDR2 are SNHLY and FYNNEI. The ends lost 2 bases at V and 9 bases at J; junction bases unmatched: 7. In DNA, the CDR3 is TGTGCCAGCAGTGAACTAGCGGGAGATTTCGGGCAGTACCTC. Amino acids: CASSELAGDFGQYL.

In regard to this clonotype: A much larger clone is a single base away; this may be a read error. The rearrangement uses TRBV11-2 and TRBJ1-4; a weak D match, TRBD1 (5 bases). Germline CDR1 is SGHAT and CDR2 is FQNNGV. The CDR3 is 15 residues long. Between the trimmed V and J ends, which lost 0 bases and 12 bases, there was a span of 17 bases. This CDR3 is CASSLDPAGREELFF. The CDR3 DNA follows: TGTGCCAGCAGCTTAGATCCGGCAGGGCGGGAAGAACTGTTTTTT.

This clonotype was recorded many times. CDR3 residues: CAWSGAGGAKNIQYF. DNA for the CDR3: TGTGCCTGGAGTGGGGCGGGGGGTGCCAAAAACATTCAGTACTTC. The chain joins TRBV30 to TRBJ2-4; the match to TRBD2 covers 8 bases. V trimming: 1 base; J trimming: 1 base; junction bases outside the gene matches: 3. From germline, CDR1 is GTSNPN and CDR2 SVGIG (reference sequence). This CDR3 has 15 residues. The full variable domain, in which reference TRBV30 and TRBJ2-4 provide the parts outside the CDR3, is SQTIHQWPATLVQPVGSPLSLECTVEGTSNPNLYWYRQAAGRGLQLLFYSVGIGQISSEVPQNLSASRPQDRQFILSSKKLLLSDSGFYLCAWSGAGGAKNIQYFGAGTRLSVL.

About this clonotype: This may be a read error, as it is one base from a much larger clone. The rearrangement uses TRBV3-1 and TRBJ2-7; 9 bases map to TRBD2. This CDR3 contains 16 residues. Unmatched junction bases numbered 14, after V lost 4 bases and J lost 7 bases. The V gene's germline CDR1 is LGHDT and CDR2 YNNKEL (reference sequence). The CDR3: CASSPSGMGSYNEQYF. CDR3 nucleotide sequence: TGTGCCAGCAGCCCTAGCGGGATGGGGTCCTACAATGAGCAGTACTTC.

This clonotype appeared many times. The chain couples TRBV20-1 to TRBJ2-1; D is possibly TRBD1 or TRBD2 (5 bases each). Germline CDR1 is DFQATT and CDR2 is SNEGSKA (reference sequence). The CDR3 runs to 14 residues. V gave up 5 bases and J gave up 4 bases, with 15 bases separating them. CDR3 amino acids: CSARTPRGYNEQFF. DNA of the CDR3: TGCAGTGCTCGGACTCCAAGGGGATACAATGAGCAGTTCTTC.

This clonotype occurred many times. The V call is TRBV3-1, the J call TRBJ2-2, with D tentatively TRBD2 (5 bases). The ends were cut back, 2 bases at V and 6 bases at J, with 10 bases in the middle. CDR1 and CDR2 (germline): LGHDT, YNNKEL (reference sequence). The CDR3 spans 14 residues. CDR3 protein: CASSQRGRAGELFF. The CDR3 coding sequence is TGTGCCAGCAGCCAAAGAGGGAGAGCCGGGGAGCTGTTTTTT.

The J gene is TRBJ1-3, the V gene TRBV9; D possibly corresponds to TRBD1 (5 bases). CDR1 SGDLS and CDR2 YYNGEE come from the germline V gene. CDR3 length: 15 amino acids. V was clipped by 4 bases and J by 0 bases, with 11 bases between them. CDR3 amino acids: CASSPDTSSGNTIYF. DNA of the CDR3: TGTGCCAGCAGCCCGGACACAAGCTCTGGAAACACCATATATTTT.